This TCR beta chain was recorded in a study of cytomegalovirus exposure and HLA in healthy donors. The PCR used 60 Vbeta and 13 Jbeta primers. The repertoire was sequenced with immunoSEQ multiplex PCR; TCRdb's copy has only in-frame clones and lacks some. This table holds approximately 150,000 clones, 77% found once. This CDR3 is built from 15 residues. Germline CDR1 is SGHNT and CDR2 is YYREEE (reference sequence). The V and J ends lost 1 base and 7 bases, in that order; junction bases with no gene match: 4. Specimen: PBMCs. The rearrangement uses TRBV5-4 and TRBJ2-7, with 14 positions matching TRBD2. This receptor was taken from a woman aged 55-69 years in good health and CMV-seronegative. As DNA, the CDR3 is TGTGCCAGCAGCTTGTCGGGACTAGCGGGAGTAGAGCAGTACTTC. Protein: CASSLSGLAGVEQYF.